These 10 T cell receptor beta chains share one sample of origin, sequenced in a study of cytomegalovirus exposure and HLA in healthy donors. Primers: 60 Vbeta forward and 13 Jbeta reverse. TCRdb keeps only in-frame clones here, not all; method: immunoSEQ multiplex PCR. Of under 170,000 clones in the sample, about 60% are singletons; the top ten hold approximately 6.5%. The specimen sequenced was PBMCs. These receptors were obtained from an older woman in good health and CMV-seropositive.

The rearrangement joins TRBV9 to TRBJ1-1; 8 bases are shared with TRBD1. The ends lost 0 bases at V and 11 bases at J; junction bases unmatched: 15. The CDR3 extends over 16 amino acids. From germline, CDR1 is SGDLS and CDR2 YYNGEE. The CDR3 here is CASSVAAGGAGDAAFF. For the CDR3, the DNA is TGTGCCAGCAGCGTAGCGGCAGGGGGCGCAGGGGATGCCGCTTTCTTT.

This sequence joins TRBV29-1 and TRBJ2-1, with TRBD2 identical over 11 bases. Germline CDR1 and CDR2: SQVTM and ANQGSEA. Losses at the gene ends were 3 bases for V and 7 bases for J; bases not matched to a gene: 5. The CDR3 runs to 14 residues. CDR3 sequence (DNA): TGCAGCGTTGATGGAACTAGCGGGAGAAATGAGCAGTTCTTC. Translating gives CSVDGTSGRNEQFF.

This chain joins TRBV2 and TRBJ1-5; the D is unclear. CDR3 length equals 13 residues. Trimming shortened V by 3 bases and J by 0 bases, and 3 bases separated the two germline ends. Germline CDR1 is SNHLY and CDR2 is FYNNEI. CDR3 loop: CASSDRSNQPQHF. In DNA form, the CDR3 reads TGTGCCAGCAGTGATCGTAGCAATCAGCCCCAGCATTTT.

The CDR3 nucleotides are TGTGCCAGCAGTTTTGAGGGTATAAACTATGGCTACACCTTC. Translated, it gives CASSFEGINYGYTF. The chain links TRBV28 to TRBJ1-2; D gene unclear. V lost 3 bases and J 2 bases, leaving 10 bases between the germline ends. There are 14 residues in the CDR3. CDR1 and CDR2 from the germline V gene are MDHEN and SYDVKM.

There are a few counts of this clone. V is TRBV9 and J is TRBJ2-1; TRBD2 matches at 8 bases. The germline CDR1 and CDR2 sequences are SGDLS and YYNGEE. V lost 0 bases, J lost 7 bases, and 6 bases stayed unmatched. The CDR3 has 15 residues. The CDR3 coding sequence is TGTGCCAGCAGCGTAGACAGCGGGAGTAGGAATGAGCAGTTCTTC. It translates to CASSVDSGSRNEQFF.

The chain couples TRBV18 to TRBJ1-1; D is perhaps TRBD1 (6 bases). This CDR3 comprises 14 residues. CDR1 KGHSH and CDR2 LQKENI come from the germline V gene. Trimming took off 1 base at V and 1 base at J, with 7 bases between the two ends. CDR3 DNA: TGTGCCAGCTCACCACAGACAGGGAACACTGAAGCTTTCTTT. Protein: CASSPQTGNTEAFF.

The chain employs TRBV27 and TRBJ2-5, with D perhaps TRBD1 (7 bases). Per germline, CDR1 MNHEY and CDR2 SMNVEV (reference sequence). Trimming cost V 5 bases and J 5 bases, with 12 bases left between them. The CDR3 is 13 residues long. The CDR3: CASSPSGGETQYF. In nucleotides, the CDR3 is TGTGCCAGCAGTCCATCAGGGGGGGAGACCCAGTACTTC.

The CDR3 protein is CASSPTQVNLWANVLTF. CDR3 DNA: TGTGCCAGCAGTCCTACCCAGGTGAATCTCTGGGCCAACGTCCTGACTTTC. The gene calls are TRBV7-9 and TRBJ2-6; no firm D call. CDR1 SEHNR and CDR2 FQNEAQ come from the germline V gene (reference sequence). V was shortened by 6 bases and J by 5 bases, with 20 bases between the two germline ends. The CDR3 is 17 residues long.

The CDR3 region has the DNA TGTGCCAGCAGTTTGACTAGCGGGGTTTCCTACAATGAGCAGTTCTTC. Translation gives CASSLTSGVSYNEQFF. The rearrangement links TRBV14 to TRBJ2-1, with TRBD2 identical over 11 bases. Germline V gene sequence: CDR1 SGHDN, CDR2 FVKESK. This CDR3 contains 16 residues. The trim removed 6 bases at V and 1 base at J, leaving 5 bases unmatched.

This clone came up a few times. Other DNA sequences within the sample encode an identical CDR3. This chain links TRBV9 with TRBJ2-7, with 8 bases identical to TRBD2. CDR1 SGDLS and CDR2 YYNGEE come from the germline V gene. The V gene end was trimmed by 3 bases and the J gene end by 2 bases; junction bases not matched to a gene: 10. CDR3 length: 16 residues. The CDR3 loop is CASSARSGDSTYEQYF. The CDR3 DNA sequence: TGTGCCAGCAGCGCACGTAGCGGGGATTCCACCTACGAGCAGTACTTC.